A selection of T cell receptor beta chains follows, all from one sample in a study of graft-versus-host responses after intestinal transplantation. Here immunoSEQ multiplex PCR was the method, and the copy in TCRdb shows in-frame clones only, minus some. The sample comprises 130,000 to 150,000 clones, about 90% of which are singletons, and around 0.2% rests with the top ten. These receptors' targets are unknown. Sequencing was performed on unstimulated CD4+ T cells sorted from spleen or lymph node cells, taken before intestinal transplant. The receptor source for this set is a human donor who received an intestinal transplant. The conserved cysteine and the conserved F or W are not part of the CDR3 here.

V: TRBV15; J: TRBJ2-7; CDR3: ATSRRGGELSYEQY
V: TRBV19; J: .; CDR3: ASSIKPTYEQY
V: TRBV28; J: TRBJ1-2; CDR3: ASSNYGYT
V: TRBV9; J: TRBJ2-2; CDR3: ASGPSGTGELF
V: TRBV6-1; J: TRBJ1-1; CDR3: ASSQTGFRGTEAF
V: TRBV9; J: TRBJ2-7; CDR3: ASSVGRITYEQY
V: TRBV25-1; J: TRBJ1-3; CDR3: ASSSQGAPGNTIY
V: TRBV5-5; J: TRBJ1-3; CDR3: ASSLTGGSGNTIY
V: TRBV7-9; J: TRBJ1-1; CDR3: ASSPRQFMNTEAF
V: TRBV6-4; J: TRBJ2-5; CDR3: ASSDWDPQETQY
V: TRBV28; J: TRBJ2-5; CDR3: ASSFKATGETQY
V: TRBV7-2; J: TRBJ1-2; CDR3: ASSSYRGRDYGYT
V: TRBV5-1; J: TRBJ1-1; CDR3: ASSRGGENTEAF
V: TRBV15; J: TRBJ2-7; CDR3: ATSKDSGRARQY
V: TRBV11-1; J: TRBJ2-1; CDR3: ASSLGTRPSYNEQF
V: TRBV4-2; J: TRBJ2-2; CDR3: ASSQDTMGLTNTGELF
V: TRBV7-9; J: TRBJ1-3; CDR3: ASSLGRPGSGNTIY
V: TRBV5-1; J: TRBJ1-1; CDR3: ASSLDRLNTEAF
V: TRBV28; J: TRBJ2-7; CDR3: ASSSSLGLAGAHEQY
V: TRBV9; J: TRBJ1-1; CDR3: ASSPQGRTEAF
V: TRBV30; J: TRBJ2-1; CDR3: AWRGPGQGRNEQF
V: TRBV5-4; J: TRBJ2-5; CDR3: ASSVDRSGAKETQY
V: TRBV19; J: TRBJ2-3; CDR3: ASSIQGTDTQY
V: TRBV5-6; J: TRBJ2-5; CDR3: ASSPQGQETQY
V: TRBV10-3; J: TRBJ2-5; CDR3: AISASGDQETQY
V: TRBV5-4; J: TRBJ2-7; CDR3: ASSLGRPGGFAYEQY
V: TRBV7-3; J: TRBJ2-1; CDR3: ASSSGQEQF
V: TRBV2; J: TRBJ2-7; CDR3: ASSDSSGRAIYEQY
V: TRBV28; J: TRBJ1-2; CDR3: ASSSPRRGRRTENYGYT
V: TRBV28; J: TRBJ1-3; CDR3: ASSWRTGGSGNTIY
V: TRBV25-1; J: TRBJ2-2; CDR3: ASSEWKQLTGELF
V: TRBV10-2; J: TRBJ1-2; CDR3: ASTQGNYGYT
V: TRBV15; J: TRBJ2-7; CDR3: ATSRDPGGVGGGYEQY
V: TRBV30; J: TRBJ2-2; CDR3: AGRSQSTGELF
V: TRBV9; J: TRBJ2-7; CDR3: ASSVLAGGWEQY
V: TRBV6-5; J: TRBJ2-7; CDR3: ASSYSGLAASYEQY
V: TRBV19; J: TRBJ2-7; CDR3: ASSIEGPSYEQY
V: TRBV2; J: TRBJ2-1; CDR3: ASSEEEEPNNEQF